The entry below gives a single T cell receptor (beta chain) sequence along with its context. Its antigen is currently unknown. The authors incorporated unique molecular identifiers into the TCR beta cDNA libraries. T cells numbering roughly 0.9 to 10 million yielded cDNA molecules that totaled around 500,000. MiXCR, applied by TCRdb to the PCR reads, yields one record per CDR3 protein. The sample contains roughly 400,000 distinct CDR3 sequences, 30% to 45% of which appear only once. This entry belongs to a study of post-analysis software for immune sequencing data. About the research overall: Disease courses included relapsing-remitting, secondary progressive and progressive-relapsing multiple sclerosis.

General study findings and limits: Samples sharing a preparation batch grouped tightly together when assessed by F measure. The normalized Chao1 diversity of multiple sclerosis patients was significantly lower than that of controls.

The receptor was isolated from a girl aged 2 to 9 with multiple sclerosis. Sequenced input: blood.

The CDR3 DNA sequence: TGTGCCAGCAGTCCCTGGGGGGATGGCTACACCTTC. The encoded protein is CASSPWGDGYTF. The rearrangement links TRBV7-9 to TRBJ1-2, with a possible D match to TRBD1 (5 bases). Trimming took 6 bases from V and 6 from J, leaving 11 bases between them. This CDR3 is 12 amino acids long. Germline V lookup: CDR1 SEHNR, CDR2 FQNEAQ (reference sequence).